Presented here are 12 T cell receptor beta chains from one specimen sequenced in a study of OX40 agonist ivuxolimab in advanced cancers. Here immunoSEQ multiplex PCR was the method, and the copy in TCRdb shows in-frame clones only, minus some. The sample has 70,000 or so clones, 84% seen once. Sequenced here: CD4+ or CD8+ T cells sorted from blood, sampled in a trial of the OX40 agonist ivuxolimab. Receptors originate from an adult with an advanced solid tumor such as melanoma, head and neck, liver or kidney cancer.

In its sample, this clone was seen once. The gene calls are TRBV7-3 and TRBJ1-1; a possible D gene is TRBD1 (5 bases). The CDR3 loop spans 14 amino acids. Germline loops: CDR1 SGHTA, CDR2 FQGTGA. V was pared by 5 bases and J by 1 base, with 11 bases between. CDR3 amino acids: CASSAQGSNTEAFF. The CDR3 DNA is TGTGCCAGCAGCGCCCAGGGATCGAACACTGAAGCTTTCTTT.

The CDR3 nucleotides are TGTGCCAGCAGCCCCTTCCGGACTAGCGGGAGGAGGATGGGAGAGACCCAGTACTTC. It specifies CASSPFRTSGRRMGETQYF. The V and J genes are TRBV14 and TRBJ2-5, with 14 bases lining up with TRBD2. Trimming cost V 4 bases and J 4 bases; bases outside gene matches: 14. Per the germline V gene, CDR1 is SGHDN and CDR2 is FVKESK. CDR3 length: 19 amino acids. Using reference TRBV14 and TRBJ2-5 for the parts outside the CDR3, the full variable domain is EAGVTQFPSHSVIEKGQTVTLRCDPISGHDNLYWYRRVMGKEIKFLLHFVKESKQDESGMPNNRFLAERTGGTYSTLKVQPAELEDSGVYFCASSPFRTSGRRMGETQYFGPGTRLLVL.

The CDR3 DNA follows: TGTGCCAGCTCACCCACTGAGAACCAAGAGACCCAGTACTTC. As protein: CASSPTENQETQYF. This chain connects TRBV18 to TRBJ2-5; D is uncertain. Germline V gives CDR1 KGHSH, CDR2 LQKENI. Trimming shortened V by 3 bases and J by 0 bases, and 8 bases separated the two germline ends. The CDR3 contains 14 residues. Using reference TRBV18 and TRBJ2-5 for the parts outside the CDR3, the full variable domain is NAGVMQNPRHLVRRRGQEARLRCSPMKGHSHVYWYRQLPEEGLKFMVYLQKENIIDESGMPKERFSAEFPKEGPSILRIQQVVRGDSAAYFCASSPTENQETQYFGPGTRLLVL.

The chain employs TRBV4-2 and TRBJ1-1; tentative D call: TRBD1 (5 bases). CDR3 size: 18 residues. Germline CDR1 is LGHNA and CDR2 is YNFKEQ. Trimming shortened V by 3 bases and J by 1 base, and 21 bases separated the two germline ends. The CDR3 reads CASSHVYPGTQENTEAFF. CDR3 coding DNA: TGTGCCAGCAGCCATGTATACCCCGGGACGCAGGAGAACACTGAAGCTTTCTTT.

The rearrangement links TRBV11-2 to TRBJ2-7; 8 nucleotides match TRBD2. The ends lost 7 bases at V and 0 bases at J; junction bases unmatched: 8. The CDR3 is 15 residues long. CDR1 and CDR2 (germline): SGHAT, FQNNGV. DNA for the CDR3: TGTGCCAGCACCCCCCTAGCGGGTGACTCCTACGAGCAGTACTTC. It codes for CASTPLAGDSYEQYF.

The genes are TRBV6-1 and TRBJ2-3; 9 nucleotides agree with TRBD2. The CDR3 spans 15 residues. CDR1 and CDR2 from the germline V gene are MNHNS and SASEGT. V was clipped by 8 bases and J by 4 bases; unmatched bases: 10. The chain's CDR3 is CASVRGAGGSDTQYF. Written as DNA, the CDR3 is TGTGCCAGCGTGAGGGGAGCGGGAGGATCAGATACGCAGTATTTT.

This clone was recorded only once. The chain employs TRBV5-1 and TRBJ2-7; 7 bases map to TRBD1. Unmatched junction bases numbered 9, after V lost 3 bases and J lost 3 bases. From germline, CDR1 is SGHRS and CDR2 YFSETQ. The length of the CDR3 is 15 residues. The CDR3 reads CASSSLPGQNYEQYF. The CDR3, as DNA: TGCGCCAGCAGCTCTCTTCCGGGACAGAACTACGAGCAGTACTTC.

The rearrangement uses TRBV7-2 and TRBJ2-3; 8 nucleotides match TRBD2. The CDR3 totals 13 residues. V was clipped by 6 bases and J by 6 bases; unmatched bases: 5. Germline CDR1 and CDR2: SGHTA and FQGNSA. CDR3 DNA sequence: TGTGCCAGCAGGCGGGGGGCAGGGGATACGCAGTATTTT. Residues: CASRRGAGDTQYF.

Comment on this clone: One end of the junction fails to match germline, which may point to a read error. Other DNA variants within this sample encode the same CDR3. The J gene is TRBJ1-5, the V gene TRBV5-8; TRBD1 matches at 7 bases. This CDR3 spans 15 amino acids. The germline gives CDR1 SGHTS, CDR2 YDEGEE. CDR3 coding DNA: TGCGCCAGCAGCTTGAACAGGGGAGTCAATCAGCCCCAGCATTTT. Residues: CASSLNRGVNQPQHF.

V usage is TRBV7-2 and J usage is TRBJ2-5; TRBD2 aligns across 7 bases. The CDR3 is 15 residues long. Germline trimming cut 4 bases from V and 1 base from J; bases unmatched to any gene: 6. Per the germline V gene, CDR1 is SGHTA and CDR2 is FQGNSA. The CDR3 region has the DNA TGTGCCAGCAGCTCCCAGACTAGCCCCCAAGAGACCCAGTACTTC. This gives the protein CASSSQTSPQETQYF.

The gene calls are TRBV9 and TRBJ2-1; D remains ambiguous. The V end lost 4 bases, the J end lost 1 base, and 15 bases lay between the germline ends. Germline V gene sequence: CDR1 SGDLS, CDR2 YYNGEE. The CDR3 loop spans 16 amino acids. CDR3 in DNA: TGTGCCAGCAGCCCCTCCTCTCCTCGGTCCTACAATGAGCAGTTCTTC. Its protein is CASSPSSPRSYNEQFF.

This chain joins TRBV19 and TRBJ2-3, with no clear D. Trimming took 7 bases from V and 4 from J, leaving 15 bases between them. The CDR3 has 14 amino acids. CDR1 is LNHDA and CDR2 is SQIVND in the germline V gene (reference sequence). This CDR3 is CASTSTTYADTQYF. CDR3 DNA: TGTGCCAGTACTTCCACGACCTACGCAGATACGCAGTATTTT.